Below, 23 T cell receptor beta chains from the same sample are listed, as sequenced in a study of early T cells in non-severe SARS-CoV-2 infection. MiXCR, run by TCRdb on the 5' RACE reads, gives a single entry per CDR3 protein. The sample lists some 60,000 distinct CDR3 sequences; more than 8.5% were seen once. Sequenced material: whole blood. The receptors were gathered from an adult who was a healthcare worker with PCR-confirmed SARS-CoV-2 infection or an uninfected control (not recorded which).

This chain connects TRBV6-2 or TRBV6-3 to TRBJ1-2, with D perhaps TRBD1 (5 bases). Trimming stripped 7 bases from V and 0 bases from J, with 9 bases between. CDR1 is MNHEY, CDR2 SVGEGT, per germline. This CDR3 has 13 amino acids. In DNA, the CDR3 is TGTGCCAGCATCCAGGGACCTAACTATGGCTACACCTTC. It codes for CASIQGPNYGYTF.

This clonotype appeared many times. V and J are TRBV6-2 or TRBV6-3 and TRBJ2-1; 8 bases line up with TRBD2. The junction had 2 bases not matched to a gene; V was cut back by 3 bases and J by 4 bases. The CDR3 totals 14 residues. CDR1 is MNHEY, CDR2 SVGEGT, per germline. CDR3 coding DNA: TGTGCCAGCAGTTATAGCGGGGAGTACAATGAGCAGTTCTTC. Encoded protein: CASSYSGEYNEQFF.

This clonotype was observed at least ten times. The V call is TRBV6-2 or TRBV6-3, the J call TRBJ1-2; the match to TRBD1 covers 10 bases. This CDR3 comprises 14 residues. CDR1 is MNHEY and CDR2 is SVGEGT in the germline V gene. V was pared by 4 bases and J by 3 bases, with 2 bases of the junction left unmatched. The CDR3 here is CASSSGTGDYGYTF. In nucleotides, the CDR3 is TGTGCCAGCAGTTCCGGGACAGGGGACTATGGCTACACCTTC.

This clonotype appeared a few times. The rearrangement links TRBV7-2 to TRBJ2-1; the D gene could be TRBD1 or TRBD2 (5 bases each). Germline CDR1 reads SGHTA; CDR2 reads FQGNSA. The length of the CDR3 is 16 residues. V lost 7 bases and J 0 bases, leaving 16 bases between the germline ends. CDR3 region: CASIIDVGDSYNEQFF. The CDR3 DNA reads TGTGCCAGCATCATAGATGTGGGGGACTCCTACAATGAGCAGTTCTTC.

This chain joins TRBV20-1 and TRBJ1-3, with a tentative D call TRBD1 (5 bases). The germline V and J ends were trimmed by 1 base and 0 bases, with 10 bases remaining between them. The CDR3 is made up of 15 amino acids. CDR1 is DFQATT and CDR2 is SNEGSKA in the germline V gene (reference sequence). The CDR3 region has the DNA TGCAGTGCTAGAGGGGACGGATCCTCTGGAAACACCATATATTTT. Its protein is CSARGDGSSGNTIYF.

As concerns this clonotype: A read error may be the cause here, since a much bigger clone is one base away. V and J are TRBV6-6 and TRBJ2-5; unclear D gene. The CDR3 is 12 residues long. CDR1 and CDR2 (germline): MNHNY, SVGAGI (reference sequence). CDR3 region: CTSRSFQGTQYF. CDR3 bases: TGTACCAGCAGGTCCTTTCAAGGGACCCAGTACTTC.

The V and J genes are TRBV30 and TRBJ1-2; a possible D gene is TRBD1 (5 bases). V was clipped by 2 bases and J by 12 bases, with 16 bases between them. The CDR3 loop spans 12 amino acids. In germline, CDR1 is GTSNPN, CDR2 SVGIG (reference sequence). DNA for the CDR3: TGTGCCTGGAGTAAGACGGGACCGGCCCACACCTTC. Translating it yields CAWSKTGPAHTF.

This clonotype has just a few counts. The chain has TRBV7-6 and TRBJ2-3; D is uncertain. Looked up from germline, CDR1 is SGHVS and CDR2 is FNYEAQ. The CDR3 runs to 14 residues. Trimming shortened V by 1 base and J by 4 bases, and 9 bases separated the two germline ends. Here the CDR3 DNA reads TGTGCCAGCAGCTTAGAGCTTAAGTCAGATACGCAGTATTTT. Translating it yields CASSLELKSDTQYF.

The CDR3 DNA follows: TGTGCCACCAGCAGAGATCTCCCCGGGACAGGGGGTGTAGAGACCCAGTACTTC. Protein: CATSRDLPGTGGVETQYF. This chain connects TRBV15 to TRBJ2-5, with 11 bases fitting TRBD1. The germline V gene has CDR1 LNHNV and CDR2 YYDKDF (reference sequence). This CDR3 contains 18 residues. V trimming: 0 bases; J trimming: 4 bases; junction bases outside the gene matches: 10.

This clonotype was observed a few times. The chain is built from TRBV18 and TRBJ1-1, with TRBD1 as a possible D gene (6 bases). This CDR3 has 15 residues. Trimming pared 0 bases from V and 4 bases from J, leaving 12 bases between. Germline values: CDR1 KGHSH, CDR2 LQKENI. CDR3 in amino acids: CASSPPGGYITEAFF. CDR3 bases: TGTGCCAGCTCACCACCCGGGGGCTACATCACTGAAGCTTTCTTT.

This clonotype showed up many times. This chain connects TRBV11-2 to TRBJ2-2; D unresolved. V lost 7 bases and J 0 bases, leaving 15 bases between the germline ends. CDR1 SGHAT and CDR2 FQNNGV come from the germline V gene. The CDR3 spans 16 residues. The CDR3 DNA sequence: TGTGCCAGCACCCGAAGTGTGGGCGCGAACACCGGGGAGCTGTTTTTT. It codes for CASTRSVGANTGELFF.

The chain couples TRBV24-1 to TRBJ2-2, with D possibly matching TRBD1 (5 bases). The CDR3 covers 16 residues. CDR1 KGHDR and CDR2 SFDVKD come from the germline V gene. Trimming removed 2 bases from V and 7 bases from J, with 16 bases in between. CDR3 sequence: CATSDWGRVEGGELFF. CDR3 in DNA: TGTGCCACCAGTGATTGGGGCAGGGTCGAAGGCGGGGAGCTGTTTTTT.

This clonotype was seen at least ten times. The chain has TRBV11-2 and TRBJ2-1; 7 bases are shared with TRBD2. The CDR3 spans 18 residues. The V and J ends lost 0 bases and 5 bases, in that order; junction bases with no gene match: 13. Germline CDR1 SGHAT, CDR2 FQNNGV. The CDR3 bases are TGTGCCAGCAGCTTAGACCCCGCCGGGACTACTACCCACAATGAGCAGTTCTTC. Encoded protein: CASSLDPAGTTTHNEQFF.

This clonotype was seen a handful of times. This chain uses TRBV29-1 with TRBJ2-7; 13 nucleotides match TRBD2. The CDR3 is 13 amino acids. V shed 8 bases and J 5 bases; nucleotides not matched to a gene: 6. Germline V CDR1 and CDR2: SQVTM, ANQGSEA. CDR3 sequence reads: CSMRTSGSNEQYF. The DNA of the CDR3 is TGCAGCATGAGGACTAGCGGGAGCAACGAGCAGTACTTC.

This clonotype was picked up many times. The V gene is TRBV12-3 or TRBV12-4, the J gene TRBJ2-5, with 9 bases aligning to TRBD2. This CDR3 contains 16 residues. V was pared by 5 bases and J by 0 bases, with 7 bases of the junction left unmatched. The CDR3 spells CASSGRLADNQETQYF. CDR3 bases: TGTGCCAGCAGTGGACGACTAGCGGACAACCAAGAGACCCAGTACTTC.

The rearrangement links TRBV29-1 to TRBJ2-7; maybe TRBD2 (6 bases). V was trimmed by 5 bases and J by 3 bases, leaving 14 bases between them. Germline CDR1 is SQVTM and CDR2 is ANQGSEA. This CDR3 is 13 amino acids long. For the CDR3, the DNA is TGCAGCGTTTCGCGGGGCAAACTCTACGAGCAGTACTTC. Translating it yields CSVSRGKLYEQYF.

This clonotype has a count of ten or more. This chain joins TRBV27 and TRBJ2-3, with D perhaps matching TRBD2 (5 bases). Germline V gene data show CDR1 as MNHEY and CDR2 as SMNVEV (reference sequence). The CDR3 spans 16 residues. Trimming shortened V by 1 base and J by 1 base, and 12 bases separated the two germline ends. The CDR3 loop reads CASSLWAGWGTDTQYF. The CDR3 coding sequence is TGTGCCAGCAGTTTATGGGCGGGCTGGGGCACAGATACGCAGTATTTT.

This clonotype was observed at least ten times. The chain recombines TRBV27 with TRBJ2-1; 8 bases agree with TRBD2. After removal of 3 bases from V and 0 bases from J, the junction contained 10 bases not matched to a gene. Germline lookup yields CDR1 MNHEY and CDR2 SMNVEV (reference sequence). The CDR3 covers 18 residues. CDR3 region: CASSFLRGTSISYNEQFF. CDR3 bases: TGTGCCAGCAGTTTTCTGCGCGGGACTAGTATCTCCTACAATGAGCAGTTCTTC.

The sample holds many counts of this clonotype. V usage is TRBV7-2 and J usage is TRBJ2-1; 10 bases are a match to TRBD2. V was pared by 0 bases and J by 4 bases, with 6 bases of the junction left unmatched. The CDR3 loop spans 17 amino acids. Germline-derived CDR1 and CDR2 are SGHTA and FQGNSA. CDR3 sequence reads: CASSLAPPSGSYNEQFF. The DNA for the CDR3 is TGTGCCAGCAGCTTAGCTCCCCCTAGCGGGAGTTACAATGAGCAGTTCTTC.

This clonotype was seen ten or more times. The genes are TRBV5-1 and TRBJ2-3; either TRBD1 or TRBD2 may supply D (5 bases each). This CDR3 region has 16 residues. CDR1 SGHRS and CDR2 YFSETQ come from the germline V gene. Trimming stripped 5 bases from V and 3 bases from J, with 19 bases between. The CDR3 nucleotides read TGCGCCAGCAGTTCCGGGGCGCCGGTCAGGACAGATACGCAGTATTTT. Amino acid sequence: CASSSGAPVRTDTQYF.

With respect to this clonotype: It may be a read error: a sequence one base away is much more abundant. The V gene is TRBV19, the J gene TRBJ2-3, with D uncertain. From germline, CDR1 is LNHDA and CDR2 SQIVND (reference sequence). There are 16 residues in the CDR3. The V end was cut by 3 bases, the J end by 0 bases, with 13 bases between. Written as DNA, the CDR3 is TGTGCCAGTAGTATTGAAAACTCCCGCAGCACAGATACGCAGTATTTT. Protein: CASSIENSRSTDTQYF.

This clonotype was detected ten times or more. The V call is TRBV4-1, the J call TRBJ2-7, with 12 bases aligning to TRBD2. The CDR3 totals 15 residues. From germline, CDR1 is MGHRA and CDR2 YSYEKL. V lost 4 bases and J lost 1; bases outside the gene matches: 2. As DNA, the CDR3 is TGCGCCAGCAGCCGGGGACTAGCGGGTTCCTACGAGCAGTACTTC. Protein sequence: CASSRGLAGSYEQYF.

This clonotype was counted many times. For the CDR3, the DNA is TGTGCCAGCAGCGTAGCACAGTCTAATTCACCCCTCCACTTT. It specifies CASSVAQSNSPLHF. The V call is TRBV9, the J call TRBJ1-6, with D hard to call. Germline CDR1 reads SGDLS; CDR2 reads YYNGEE. The CDR3 length is 14 residues. V lost 0 bases and J lost 6, with 7 bases in between.